This T cell receptor (beta chain) was retrieved from a study of blood T cell repertoires in COVID-19. Study summary: COVID-19 samples from acute and convalescent phases originated in the United States, Italy and Spain.

As processed by the authors: Cell counts per sample came from amplifying reference gene primers. The data were produced by immunoSEQ multiplex PCR, yet TCRdb's version contains in-frame clones alone and is incomplete. V, J and clone size were drawn from that table, and D and trimming were deduced from the DNA. The sample consists of approximately 320,000 clones, approximately 85% of them appearing once. The CDR3 spans 15 residues. Trimming cost V 0 bases and J 9 bases, with 15 bases left between them. The germline CDR1 and CDR2 sequences are LGHNT and FRNRAP. The receptor comes from a human donor in a cohort sampled during active COVID-19. What was sequenced was peripheral blood. The V gene is TRBV12-5, the J gene TRBJ2-1; tentative D call: TRBD2 (5 bases). The DNA of the CDR3 is TGTGCTAGTGGTTTGGTGAGCTCGGGGATTGGTGAGCAGTTCTTC. It codes for CASGLVSSGIGEQFF.